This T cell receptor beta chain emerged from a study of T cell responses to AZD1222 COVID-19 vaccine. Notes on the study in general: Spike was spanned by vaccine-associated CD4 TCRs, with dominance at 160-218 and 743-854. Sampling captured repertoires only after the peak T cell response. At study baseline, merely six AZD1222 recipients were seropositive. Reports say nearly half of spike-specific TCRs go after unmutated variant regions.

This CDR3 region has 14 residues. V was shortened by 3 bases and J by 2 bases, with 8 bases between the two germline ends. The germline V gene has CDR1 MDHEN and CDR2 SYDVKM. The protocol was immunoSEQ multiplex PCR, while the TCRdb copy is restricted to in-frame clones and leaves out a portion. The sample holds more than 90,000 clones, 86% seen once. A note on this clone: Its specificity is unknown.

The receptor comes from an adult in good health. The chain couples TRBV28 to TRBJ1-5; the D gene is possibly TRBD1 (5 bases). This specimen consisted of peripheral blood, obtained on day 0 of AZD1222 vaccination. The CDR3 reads CASSLGVGNQPQHF. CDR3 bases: TGTGCCAGCAGTTTGGGGGTCGGCAATCAGCCCCAGCATTTT.